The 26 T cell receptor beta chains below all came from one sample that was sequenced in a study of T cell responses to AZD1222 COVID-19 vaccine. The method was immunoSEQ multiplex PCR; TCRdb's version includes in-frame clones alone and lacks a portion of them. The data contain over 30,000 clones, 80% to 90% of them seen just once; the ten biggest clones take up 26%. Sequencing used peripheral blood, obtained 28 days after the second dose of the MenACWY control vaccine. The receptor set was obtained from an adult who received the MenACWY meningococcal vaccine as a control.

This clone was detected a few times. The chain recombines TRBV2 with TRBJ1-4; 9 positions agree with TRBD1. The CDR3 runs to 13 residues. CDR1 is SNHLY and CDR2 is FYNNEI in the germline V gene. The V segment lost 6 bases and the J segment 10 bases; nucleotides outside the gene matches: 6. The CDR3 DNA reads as TGTGCCAGCAGGGGACAGGGAATCGTAAAACTGTTTTTT. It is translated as CASRGQGIVKLFF.

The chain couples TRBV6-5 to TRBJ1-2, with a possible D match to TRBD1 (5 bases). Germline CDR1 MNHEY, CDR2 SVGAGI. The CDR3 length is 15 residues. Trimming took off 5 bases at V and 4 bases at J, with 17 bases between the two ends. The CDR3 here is CASSTYSMGVYGYTF. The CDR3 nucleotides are TGTGCCAGCAGTACTTACTCGATGGGGGTCTATGGCTACACCTTC.

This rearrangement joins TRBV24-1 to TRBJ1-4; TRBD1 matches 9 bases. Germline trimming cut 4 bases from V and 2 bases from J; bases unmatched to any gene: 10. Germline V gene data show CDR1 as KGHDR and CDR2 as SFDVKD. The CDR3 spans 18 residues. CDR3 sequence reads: CATSESPGTGPTNEKLFF. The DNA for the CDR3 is TGTGCCACCAGTGAAAGTCCCGGGACAGGGCCGACTAATGAAAAACTGTTTTTT.

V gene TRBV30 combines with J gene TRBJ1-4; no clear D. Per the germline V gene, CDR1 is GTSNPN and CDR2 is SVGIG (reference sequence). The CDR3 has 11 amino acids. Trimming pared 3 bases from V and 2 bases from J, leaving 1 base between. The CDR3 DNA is TGTGCCTGGAGGACTAATGAAAAACTGTTTTTT. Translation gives CAWRTNEKLFF.

CDR3 coding DNA: TGTGCCACCCCGAGGGGGAACACCGGGGAGCTGTTTTTT. It yields the protein CATPRGNTGELFF. The V and J genes are TRBV19 and TRBJ2-2; the D call may be TRBD1 or TRBD2 (5 bases each). Germline V gene lookup returns CDR1 LNHDA and CDR2 SQIVND (reference sequence). This CDR3 spans 13 amino acids. V lost 10 bases and J lost 1, with 10 bases in between.

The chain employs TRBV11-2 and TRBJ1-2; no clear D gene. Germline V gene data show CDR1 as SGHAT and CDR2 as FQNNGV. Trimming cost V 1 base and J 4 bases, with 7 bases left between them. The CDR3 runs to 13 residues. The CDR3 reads CASSLGFTYGYTF. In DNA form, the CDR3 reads TGTGCCAGCAGCTTAGGATTTACCTATGGCTACACCTTC. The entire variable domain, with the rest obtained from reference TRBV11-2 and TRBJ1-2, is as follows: EAGVAQSPRYKIIEKRQSVAFWCNPISGHATLYWYQQILGQGPKLLIQFQNNGVVDDSQLPKDRFSAERLKGVDSTLKIQPAKLEDSAVYLCASSLGFTYGYTFGSGTRLTVV.

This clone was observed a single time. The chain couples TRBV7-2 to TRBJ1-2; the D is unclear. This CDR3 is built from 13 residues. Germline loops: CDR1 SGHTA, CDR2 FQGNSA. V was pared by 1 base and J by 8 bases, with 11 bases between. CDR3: CASSLVSQSGYTF. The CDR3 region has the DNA TGTGCCAGCAGCTTAGTTAGCCAGTCCGGCTACACCTTC.

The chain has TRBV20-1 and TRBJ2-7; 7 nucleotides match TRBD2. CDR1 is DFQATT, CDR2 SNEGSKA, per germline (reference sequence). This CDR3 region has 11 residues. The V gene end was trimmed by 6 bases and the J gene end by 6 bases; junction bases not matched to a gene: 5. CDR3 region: CSAAGVSEQYF. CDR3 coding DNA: TGCAGTGCGGCGGGAGTAAGCGAGCAGTACTTC.

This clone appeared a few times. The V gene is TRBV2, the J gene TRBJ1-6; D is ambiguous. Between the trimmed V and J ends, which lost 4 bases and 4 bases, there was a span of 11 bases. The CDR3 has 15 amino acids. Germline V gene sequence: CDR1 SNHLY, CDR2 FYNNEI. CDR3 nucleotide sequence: TGTGCCAGCAGTGGACGGTCACCATATAATTCACCCCTCCACTTT. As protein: CASSGRSPYNSPLHF.

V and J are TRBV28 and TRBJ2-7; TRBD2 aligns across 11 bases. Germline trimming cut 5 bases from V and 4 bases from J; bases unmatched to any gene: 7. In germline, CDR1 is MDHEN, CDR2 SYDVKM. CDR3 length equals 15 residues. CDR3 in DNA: TGTGCCAGCAGTCCAACTAGCGGGAGTATGTACGAGCAGTACTTC. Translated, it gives CASSPTSGSMYEQYF. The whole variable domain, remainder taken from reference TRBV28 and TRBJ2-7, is DVKVTQSSRYLVKRTGEKVFLECVQDMDHENMFWYRQDPGLGLRLIYFSYDVKMKEKGDIPEGYSVSREKKERFSLILESASTNQTSMYLCASSPTSGSMYEQYFGPGTRLTVT.

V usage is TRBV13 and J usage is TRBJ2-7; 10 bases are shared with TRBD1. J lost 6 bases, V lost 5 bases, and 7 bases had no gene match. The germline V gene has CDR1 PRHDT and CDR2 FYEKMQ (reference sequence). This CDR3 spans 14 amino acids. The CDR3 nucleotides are TGTGCCAGCAGCGAGACAGGGGGCACCTCCGAGCAGTACTTC. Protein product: CASSETGGTSEQYF.

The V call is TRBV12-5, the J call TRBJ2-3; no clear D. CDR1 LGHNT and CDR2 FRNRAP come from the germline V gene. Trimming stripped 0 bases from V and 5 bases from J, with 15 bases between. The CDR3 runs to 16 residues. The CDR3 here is CASGLVLGRNGDTQYF. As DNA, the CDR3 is TGTGCTAGTGGTTTGGTACTCGGCAGGAATGGAGATACGCAGTATTTT.

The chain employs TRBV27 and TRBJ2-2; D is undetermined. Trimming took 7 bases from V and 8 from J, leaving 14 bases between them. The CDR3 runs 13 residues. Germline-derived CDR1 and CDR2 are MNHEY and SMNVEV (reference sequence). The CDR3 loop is CASTRFRSGELFF. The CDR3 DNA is TGTGCCAGCACCCGGTTTCGGTCGGGGGAGCTGTTTTTT.

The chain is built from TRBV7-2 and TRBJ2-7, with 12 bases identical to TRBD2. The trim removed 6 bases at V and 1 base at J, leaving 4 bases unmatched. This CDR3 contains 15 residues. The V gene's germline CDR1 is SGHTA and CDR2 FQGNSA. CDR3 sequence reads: CASRPGLAGSYEQYF. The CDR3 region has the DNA TGTGCCAGCAGACCCGGACTAGCGGGATCCTACGAGCAGTACTTC.

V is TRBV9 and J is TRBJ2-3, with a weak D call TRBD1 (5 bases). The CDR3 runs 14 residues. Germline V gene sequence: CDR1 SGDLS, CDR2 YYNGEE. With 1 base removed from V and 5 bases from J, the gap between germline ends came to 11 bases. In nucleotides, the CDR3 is TGTGCCAGCAGCGTAAGCAGGGTTAAAGATACGCAGTATTTT. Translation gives CASSVSRVKDTQYF.

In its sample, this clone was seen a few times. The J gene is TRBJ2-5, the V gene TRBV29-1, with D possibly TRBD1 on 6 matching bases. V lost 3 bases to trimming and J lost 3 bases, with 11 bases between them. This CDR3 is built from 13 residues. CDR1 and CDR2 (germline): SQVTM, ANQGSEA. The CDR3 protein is CSVDEQGEETQYF. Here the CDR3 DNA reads TGCAGCGTTGACGAACAGGGAGAAGAGACCCAGTACTTC.

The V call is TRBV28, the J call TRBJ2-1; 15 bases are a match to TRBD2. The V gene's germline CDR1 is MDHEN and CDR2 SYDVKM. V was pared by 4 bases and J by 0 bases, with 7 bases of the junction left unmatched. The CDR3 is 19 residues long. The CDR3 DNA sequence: TGTGCCAGCAGTTCCTGGACTAGCGGGAGGGTGGGCTCCTACAATGAGCAGTTCTTC. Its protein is CASSSWTSGRVGSYNEQFF. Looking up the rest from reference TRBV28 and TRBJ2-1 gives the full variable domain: DVKVTQSSRYLVKRTGEKVFLECVQDMDHENMFWYRQDPGLGLRLIYFSYDVKMKEKGDIPEGYSVSREKKERFSLILESASTNQTSMYLCASSSWTSGRVGSYNEQFFGPGTRLTVL.

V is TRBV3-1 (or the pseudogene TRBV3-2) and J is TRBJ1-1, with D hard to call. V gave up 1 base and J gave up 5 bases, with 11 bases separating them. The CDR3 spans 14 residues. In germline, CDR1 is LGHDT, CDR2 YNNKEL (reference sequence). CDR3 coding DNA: TGTGCCAGCAGCCAAGTAGGTTTGGGGACTGAAGCTTTCTTT. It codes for CASSQVGLGTEAFF.

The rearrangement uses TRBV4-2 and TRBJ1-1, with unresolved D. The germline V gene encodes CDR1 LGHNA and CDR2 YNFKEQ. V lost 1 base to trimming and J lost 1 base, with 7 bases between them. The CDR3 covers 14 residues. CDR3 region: CASSQVGGNTEAFF. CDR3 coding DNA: TGTGCCAGCAGCCAAGTAGGAGGGAACACTGAAGCTTTCTTT.

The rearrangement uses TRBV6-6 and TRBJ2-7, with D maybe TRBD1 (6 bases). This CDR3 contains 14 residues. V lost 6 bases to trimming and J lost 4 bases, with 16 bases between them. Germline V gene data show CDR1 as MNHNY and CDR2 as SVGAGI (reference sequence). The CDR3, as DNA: TGTGCCAGCAGACACTCCGGGACATCATACGAGCAGTACTTC. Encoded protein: CASRHSGTSYEQYF.

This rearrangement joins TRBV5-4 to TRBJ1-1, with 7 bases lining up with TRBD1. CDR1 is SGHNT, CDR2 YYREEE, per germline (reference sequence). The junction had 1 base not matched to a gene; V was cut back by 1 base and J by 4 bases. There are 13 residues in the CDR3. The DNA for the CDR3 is TGTGCCAGCAGCTTGTCAGGGGGCACTGAAGCTTTCTTT. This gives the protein CASSLSGGTEAFF. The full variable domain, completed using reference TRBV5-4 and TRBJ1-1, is ETGVTQSPTHLIKTRGQQVTLRCSSQSGHNTVSWYQQALGQGPQFIFQYYREEENGRGNFPPRFSGLQFPNYSSELNVNALELDDSALYLCASSLSGGTEAFFGQGTRLTVV.

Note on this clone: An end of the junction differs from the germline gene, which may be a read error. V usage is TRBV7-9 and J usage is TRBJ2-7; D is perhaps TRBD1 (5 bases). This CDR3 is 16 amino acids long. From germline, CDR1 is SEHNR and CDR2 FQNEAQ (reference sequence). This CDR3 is CASSRTAGHSSYEQHF. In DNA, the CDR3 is TGTGCCAGCAGCCGAACAGCAGGGCACTCCTCCTACGAGCAGCACTTC.

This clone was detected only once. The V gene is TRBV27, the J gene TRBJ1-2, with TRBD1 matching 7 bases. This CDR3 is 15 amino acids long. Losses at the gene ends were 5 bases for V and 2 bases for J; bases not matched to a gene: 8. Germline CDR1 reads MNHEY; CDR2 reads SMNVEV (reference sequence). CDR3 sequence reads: CASSDRARGNYGYTF. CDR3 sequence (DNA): TGTGCCAGCAGTGACAGGGCCAGGGGCAACTATGGCTACACCTTC.

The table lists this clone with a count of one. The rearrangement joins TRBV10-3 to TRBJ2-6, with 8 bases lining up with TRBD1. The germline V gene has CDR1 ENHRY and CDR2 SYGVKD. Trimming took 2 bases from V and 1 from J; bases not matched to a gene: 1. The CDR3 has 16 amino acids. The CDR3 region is CAISEGQGSGANVLTF. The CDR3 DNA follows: TGTGCCATCAGTGAGGGACAGGGTTCTGGGGCCAACGTCCTGACTTTC.

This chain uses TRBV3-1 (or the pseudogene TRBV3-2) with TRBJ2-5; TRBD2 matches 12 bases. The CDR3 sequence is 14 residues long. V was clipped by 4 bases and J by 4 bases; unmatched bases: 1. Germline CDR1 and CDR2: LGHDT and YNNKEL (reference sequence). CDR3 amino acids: CASSRLAGVETQYF. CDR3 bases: TGTGCCAGCAGCCGACTAGCGGGAGTAGAGACCCAGTACTTC.

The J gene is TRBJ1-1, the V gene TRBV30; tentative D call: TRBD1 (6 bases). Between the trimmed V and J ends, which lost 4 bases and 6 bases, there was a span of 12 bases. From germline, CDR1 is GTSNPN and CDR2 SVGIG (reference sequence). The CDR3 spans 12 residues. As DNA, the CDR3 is TGTGCCTGGACCAGGGGAGGGGCTGAAGCTTTCTTT. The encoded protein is CAWTRGGAEAFF.